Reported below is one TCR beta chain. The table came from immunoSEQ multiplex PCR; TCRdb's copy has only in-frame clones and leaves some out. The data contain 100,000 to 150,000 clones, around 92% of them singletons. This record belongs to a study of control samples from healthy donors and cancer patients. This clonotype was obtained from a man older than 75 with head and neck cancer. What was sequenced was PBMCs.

In DNA form, the CDR3 reads TGTGCCAGCAGCAACTTCGCTTACAGGGAGGGAAGTCTGAACACTGAAGCTTTCTTT. Its protein is CASSNFAYREGSLNTEAFF. The rearrangement joins TRBV21-1 to TRBJ1-1. TRBV21-1 is a pseudogene segment. The length of the CDR3 is 19 residues.